Below are 21 T cell receptor beta chains sequenced from a single sample in a study of shared clonotypes between healthy human individuals. Sequencing used immunoSEQ multiplex PCR; TCRdb keeps in-frame clones, though not all of them. The profile shows about 680,000 clones, 90% to 95% of them singletons. Positive CCR7 selection of CD45RO-negative cells yielded the naive CD8 cells, and terminally differentiated effector memory CD45RA+ cells were excluded. Input material: naive CD8+ T cells sorted from blood. The receptors come from a young man in good health.

The chain carries TRBV6-6 and TRBJ1-1; no definite D call. Germline V gene data show CDR1 as MNHNY and CDR2 as SVGAGI (reference sequence). The CDR3 contains 14 residues. V lost 1 base to trimming and J lost 6 bases, with 12 bases between them. The CDR3 reads CASSYYEDVSEAFF. CDR3 bases: TGTGCCAGCAGTTACTACGAGGACGTATCTGAAGCTTTCTTT.

The V call is TRBV6-1, the J call TRBJ2-7; D is unclear. Trimming stripped 3 bases from V and 3 bases from J, with 9 bases between. Germline V gene data show CDR1 as MNHNS and CDR2 as SASEGT. This CDR3 contains 13 residues. CDR3 amino acids: CASSDSAYYEQYF. CDR3 DNA: TGTGCCAGCAGTGACAGCGCTTACTACGAGCAGTACTTC.

CDR3 in amino acids: CANQEGTSGMNEQFF. The CDR3 nucleotides read TGTGCCAACCAGGAAGGGACTAGCGGTATGAATGAGCAGTTCTTC. The chain is built from TRBV2 and TRBJ2-1; 11 bases map to TRBD2. V dropped 10 bases and J dropped 7; count of bases not matched to a gene: 12. Germline V lookup: CDR1 SNHLY, CDR2 FYNNEI. This CDR3 spans 15 amino acids.

This clone was recorded once. The rearrangement joins TRBV25-1 to TRBJ2-1, with TRBD1 identical over 9 bases. The length of the CDR3 is 15 residues. V shed 3 bases, J shed 3 bases, and the junction held 3 bases outside the gene matches. Germline V gene data show CDR1 as MGHDK and CDR2 as SYGVNS. In DNA form, the CDR3 reads TGTGCCAGCAGTGACCCGGGACAGGGCTACAATGAGCAGTTCTTC. Translated: CASSDPGQGYNEQFF. Complete variable domain (other parts from reference TRBV25-1 and TRBJ2-1): EADIYQTPRYLVIGTGKKITLECSQTMGHDKMYWYQQDPGMELHLIHYSYGVNSTEKGDLSSESTVSRIRTEHFPLTLESARPSHTSQYLCASSDPGQGYNEQFFGPGTRLTVL.

The count of this clone is one. V usage is TRBV11-1 and J usage is TRBJ1-5; 7 positions match TRBD1. The CDR3 length is 13 residues. Losses at the gene ends were 5 bases for V and 7 bases for J; bases not matched to a gene: 5. Germline-derived CDR1 and CDR2 are SGHAT and FQDESV (reference sequence). The CDR3 loop is CASSLGQNQPQHF. In nucleotides, the CDR3 is TGTGCCAGCAGCCTGGGACAGAACCAGCCCCAGCATTTT.

The V and J genes are TRBV2 and TRBJ2-5; possibly TRBD1 or TRBD2 for D (5 bases each). V shed 4 bases and J shed 4 bases, with 19 bases lying between them. The V gene's germline CDR1 is SNHLY and CDR2 FYNNEI. The CDR3 sequence is 16 residues long. CDR3 sequence reads: CASSARGRGGGETQYF. CDR3 nucleotides: TGTGCCAGCAGTGCCCGGGGACGGGGCGGAGGAGAGACCCAGTACTTC.

The genes are TRBV28 and TRBJ2-1; 9 positions match TRBD2. CDR1 MDHEN and CDR2 SYDVKM come from the germline V gene. CDR3 length: 15 amino acids. The ends lost 6 bases at V and 8 bases at J; junction bases unmatched: 11. The CDR3 protein is CASSQRGLAGDEQFF. The CDR3 coding sequence is TGTGCCAGCAGCCAAAGGGGACTAGCAGGCGATGAGCAGTTCTTC. The variable domain in full, completed from reference TRBV28 and TRBJ2-1, reads DVKVTQSSRYLVKRTGEKVFLECVQDMDHENMFWYRQDPGLGLRLIYFSYDVKMKEKGDIPEGYSVSREKKERFSLILESASTNQTSMYLCASSQRGLAGDEQFFGPGTRLTVL.

The chain employs TRBV27 and TRBJ1-1, with D possibly matching TRBD1 (6 bases). Germline-derived CDR1 and CDR2 are MNHEY and SMNVEV (reference sequence). CDR3 size: 15 residues. The V and J ends lost 2 bases and 7 bases respectively, with 17 bases between them. The CDR3 DNA sequence: TGTGCCAGCAGTTTAGGCCCCTCGACAGGCGGTGAAGCTTTCTTT. Its translation is CASSLGPSTGGEAFF.

CDR3 region: CASSLVGGRVFNEQFF. CDR3 nucleotides: TGTGCCAGCAGTTTAGTGGGCGGGAGGGTCTTCAATGAGCAGTTCTTC. The chain combines TRBV28 with TRBJ2-1, with TRBD2 matching over 9 bases. Germline CDR1 reads MDHEN; CDR2 reads SYDVKM. The CDR3 sequence is 16 residues long. Trimming removed 2 bases from V and 6 bases from J; junction bases left unmatched: 8. The variable domain in full, completed from reference TRBV28 and TRBJ2-1, reads DVKVTQSSRYLVKRTGEKVFLECVQDMDHENMFWYRQDPGLGLRLIYFSYDVKMKEKGDIPEGYSVSREKKERFSLILESASTNQTSMYLCASSLVGGRVFNEQFFGPGTRLTVL.

CDR3 residues: CASSQVGMDTQYF. The CDR3 coding sequence is TGCGCCAGCAGCCAAGTGGGAATGGATACGCAGTATTTT. The chain joins TRBV4-3 to TRBJ2-3, with D unresolved. V shed 1 base and J shed 6 bases, with 8 bases lying between them. CDR3 length equals 13 residues. Germline V CDR1 and CDR2: LGHNA, YSLEER.

The chain carries TRBV5-6 and TRBJ2-1; tentatively, D is TRBD2 (5 bases). The V gene lost 2 bases and the J gene lost 10 bases, with 10 bases spanning the gap. CDR3 length equals 12 residues. The germline CDR1 and CDR2 sequences are SGHDT and YYEEEE. The CDR3 loop is CASSFLEAEQFF. In DNA form, the CDR3 reads TGTGCCAGCAGCTTTTTGGAGGCCGAGCAGTTCTTC.

The chain combines TRBV10-1 with TRBJ2-1; TRBD1 matches at 8 bases. J was trimmed by 4 bases and V by 3 bases; bases with no gene match: 5. CDR3 length equals 15 residues. The germline gives CDR1 WNHNN, CDR2 SYGVQD (reference sequence). CDR3 DNA: TGCGCCAGCAGTGACCCAGGGGGCGCGTACAATGAGCAGTTCTTC. Protein: CASSDPGGAYNEQFF.

The gene calls are TRBV7-7 and TRBJ2-7, with TRBD1 matching over 11 bases. Germline lookup yields CDR1 SSHAT and CDR2 FNYEAQ (reference sequence). V lost 4 bases, J lost 3 bases, and 5 bases stayed unmatched. The CDR3 consists of 15 residues. The CDR3 DNA is TGTGCCAGCAGCTCAGGGACAGGGGGGTTCTACGAGCAGTACTTC. It yields the protein CASSSGTGGFYEQYF.

The chain combines TRBV7-9 with TRBJ2-1, with D possibly TRBD1 on 5 matching bases. The CDR3 extends over 14 amino acids. Germline loops: CDR1 SEHNR, CDR2 FQNEAQ (reference sequence). Trimming took 2 bases from V and 9 from J, leaving 14 bases between them. The CDR3 protein is CASSLIGRVPEQFF. CDR3 DNA sequence: TGTGCCAGCAGCTTAATCGGCAGGGTACCTGAGCAGTTCTTC.

The chain is built from TRBV10-2 and TRBJ1-4, with 10 bases aligning to TRBD1. V lost 3 bases, J lost 8 bases, and 12 bases stayed unmatched. Germline V gene data show CDR1 as WSHSY and CDR2 as SAAADI. This CDR3 has 17 residues. CDR3 residues: CASSEYLTGGLGEKLFF. CDR3 bases: TGCGCCAGCAGTGAATATCTGACAGGGGGCTTAGGGGAAAAACTGTTTTTT.

V usage is TRBV4-3 and J usage is TRBJ2-7; D is tentatively TRBD1 or TRBD2 (5 bases each). The CDR3 loop spans 15 amino acids. V lost 0 bases to trimming and J lost 2 bases, with 11 bases between them. The germline V gene encodes CDR1 LGHNA and CDR2 YSLEER. CDR3 sequence (DNA): TGCGCCAGCAGCCAAGATTCCCGGGGCCCCTACGAGCAGTACTTC. Residues: CASSQDSRGPYEQYF.

The chain has TRBV15 and TRBJ1-4, with 7 nucleotides matching TRBD1. Germline CDR1 is LNHNV and CDR2 is YYDKDF (reference sequence). The J segment lost 2 bases and the V segment lost 0 bases, leaving 0 bases of the junction unmatched. This CDR3 is 15 amino acids long. CDR3 nucleotides: TGTGCCACCAGCAGAGACAGGGGGACTAATGAAAAACTGTTTTTT. Translation: CATSRDRGTNEKLFF.

This chain links TRBV7-8 with TRBJ2-3; weak D call: TRBD1 (5 bases). V lost 8 bases, J lost 5 bases, and 17 bases lay in between. The V gene's germline CDR1 is SGHVS and CDR2 FQNEAQ. This CDR3 comprises 14 residues. The CDR3 nucleotides read TGTGCCAGCCGCCCAGGGTATGCCGTAGATACGCAGTATTTT. Translated, it gives CASRPGYAVDTQYF.

This clone has just one count. This sample also contains other DNA sequences that code for the same CDR3. The rearrangement links TRBV28 to TRBJ2-7; D uncertain. CDR1 is MDHEN and CDR2 is SYDVKM in the germline V gene. This CDR3 spans 13 amino acids. The V and J ends lost 4 bases and 1 base respectively, with 8 bases between them. CDR3 DNA sequence: TGTGCCAGCAGTTCCGTAGGTTCCTACGAGCAGTACTTC. Amino acid sequence: CASSSVGSYEQYF.

This sequence joins TRBV27 and TRBJ2-1; TRBD1 matches at 7 bases. V lost 10 bases to trimming and J lost 5 bases; unmatched junction nucleotides: 2. The CDR3 contains 11 residues. Germline V gene data show CDR1 as MNHEY and CDR2 as SMNVEV (reference sequence). CDR3: CATGTDNEQFF. DNA for the CDR3: TGTGCCACCGGGACAGACAATGAGCAGTTCTTC.

The chain employs TRBV7-9 and TRBJ2-1; 8 bases are shared with TRBD2. Germline V lookup: CDR1 SEHNR, CDR2 FQNEAQ (reference sequence). J lost 0 bases, V lost 3 bases, and 7 bases had no gene match. This CDR3 region has 17 residues. The CDR3 here is CASSFPASGSSYNEQFF. CDR3 in DNA: TGTGCCAGCAGCTTTCCGGCGAGCGGGAGCTCCTACAATGAGCAGTTCTTC.